This T cell receptor (beta chain) was obtained from a study of T-cell memory formation after mild COVID-19. Study summary: Largely, TCR clusters stayed within a single donor. General study findings and limits: Some clones that responded turned up in pre-infection memory, which suggests that cross-reactive memory joined in. In second-wave clones peaking day 37, SARS-CoV-2 specificity remained unconfirmed. The CD4+ clones that contracted clustered mainly within CM and EM, and the CD8+ clones concentrated in EMRA.

TCRdb called the 5' RACE reads again in MiXCR, with one record for every CDR3 protein. Of about 560,000 distinct CDR3 sequences in the sample, about 20% were seen once. This clonotype appeared many times. The antigen remains undetermined. The TCR sequence derives from an adult woman who had mild COVID-19 (a few samples of this study predate the infection). Cell type and time point are not known. Sequencing input: PBMCs or a T cell subset sorted from them (not recorded which).

CDR3 amino acids: CASSSASGYSYTDTQYF. The CDR3 DNA reads TGCGCCAGCAGCTCTGCCTCTGGGTACAGCTACACAGATACGCAGTATTTT. The V gene is TRBV5-1, the J gene TRBJ2-3; D not resolved. Trimming stripped 3 bases from V and 2 bases from J, with 19 bases between. There are 17 residues in the CDR3. The germline V gene has CDR1 SGHRS and CDR2 YFSETQ.